This note documents a single TCR beta chain sequence. These data belong to a study of PD-L1 blockade in urothelial cancer. The table came from immunoSEQ multiplex PCR; TCRdb's copy has only in-frame clones and leaves some out. The data contain 30,000 to 35,000 clones, more than 65% of them singletons. Germline CDR1 reads MGHRA; CDR2 reads YSYEKL. There are 15 residues in the CDR3. Trimming removed 0 bases from V and 3 bases from J; junction bases left unmatched: 4. The TCR comes from a man in his 60s with urothelial cancer. The rearrangement links TRBV4-1 to TRBJ2-7; the match to TRBD1 covers 8 bases. Sequences were derived from PBMCs, sampled around atezolizumab (anti-PD-L1) treatment. The CDR3 loop is CASSQDRTGFYEQYF. DNA for the CDR3: TGCGCCAGCAGCCAAGACCGGACAGGGTTCTACGAGCAGTACTTC.